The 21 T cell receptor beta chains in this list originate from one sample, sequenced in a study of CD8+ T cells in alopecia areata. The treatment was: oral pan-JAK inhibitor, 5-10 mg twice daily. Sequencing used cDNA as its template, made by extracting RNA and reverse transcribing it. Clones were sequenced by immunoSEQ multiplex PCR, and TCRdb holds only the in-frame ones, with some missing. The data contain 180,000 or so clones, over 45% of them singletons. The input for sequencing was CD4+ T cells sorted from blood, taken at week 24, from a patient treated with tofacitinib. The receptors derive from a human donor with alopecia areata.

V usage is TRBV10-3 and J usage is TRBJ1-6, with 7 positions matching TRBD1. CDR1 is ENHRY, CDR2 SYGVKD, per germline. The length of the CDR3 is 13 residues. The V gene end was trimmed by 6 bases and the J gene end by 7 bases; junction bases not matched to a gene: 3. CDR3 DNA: TGTGCCATCAGCGGGACAGCGAATTCACCCCTCCACTTT. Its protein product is CAISGTANSPLHF.

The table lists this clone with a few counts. The CDR3 reads CASSYGAGVGDTQYF. The CDR3 DNA follows: TGTGCCAGCAGTTACGGAGCAGGGGTTGGTGATACGCAGTATTTT. The chain has TRBV6-5 and TRBJ2-3, with D possibly being TRBD1 (6 bases). The CDR3 is 15 amino acids. V lost 2 bases to trimming and J lost 6 bases, with 15 bases between them. Germline V gene data show CDR1 as MNHEY and CDR2 as SVGAGI.

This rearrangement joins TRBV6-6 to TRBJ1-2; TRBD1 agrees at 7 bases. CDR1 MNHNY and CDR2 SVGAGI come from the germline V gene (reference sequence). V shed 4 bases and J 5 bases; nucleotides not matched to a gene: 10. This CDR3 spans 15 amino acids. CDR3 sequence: CASSSRRDSPYGYTF. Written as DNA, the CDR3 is TGTGCCAGCAGTTCTAGACGGGACAGTCCTTATGGCTACACCTTC.

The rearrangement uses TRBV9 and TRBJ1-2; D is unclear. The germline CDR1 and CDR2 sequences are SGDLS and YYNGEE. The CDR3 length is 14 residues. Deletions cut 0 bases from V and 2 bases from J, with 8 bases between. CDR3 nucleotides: TGTGCCAGCAGCGTAGAGGTCGCGAACTATGGCTACACCTTC. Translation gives CASSVEVANYGYTF.

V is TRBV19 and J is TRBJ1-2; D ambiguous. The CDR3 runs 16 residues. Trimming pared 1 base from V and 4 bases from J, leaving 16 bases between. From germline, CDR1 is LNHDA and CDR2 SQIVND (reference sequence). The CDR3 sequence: CASSIGGTQQGYGYTF. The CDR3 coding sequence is TGTGCCAGTAGTATAGGCGGCACACAGCAAGGCTATGGCTACACCTTC. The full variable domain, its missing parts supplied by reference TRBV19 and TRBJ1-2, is DGGITQSPKYLFRKEGQNVTLSCEQNLNHDAMYWYRQDPGQGLRLIYYSQIVNDFQKGDIAEGYSVSREKKESFPLTVTSAQKNPTAFYLCASSIGGTQQGYGYTFGSGTRLTVV.

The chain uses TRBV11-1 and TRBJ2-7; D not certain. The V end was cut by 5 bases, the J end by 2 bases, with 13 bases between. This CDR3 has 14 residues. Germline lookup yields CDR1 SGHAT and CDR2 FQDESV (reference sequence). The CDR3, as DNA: TGTGCCAGCAGCCCCAGGACGGGCCCCTACGAGCAGTACTTC. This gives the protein CASSPRTGPYEQYF.

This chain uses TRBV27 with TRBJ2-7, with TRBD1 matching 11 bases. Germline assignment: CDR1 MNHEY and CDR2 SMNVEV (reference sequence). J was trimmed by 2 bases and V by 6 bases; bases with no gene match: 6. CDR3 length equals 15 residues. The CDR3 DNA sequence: TGTGCCAGCAGGGCGGGACAGGGGGGGGCCTACGAGCAGTACTTC. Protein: CASRAGQGGAYEQYF.

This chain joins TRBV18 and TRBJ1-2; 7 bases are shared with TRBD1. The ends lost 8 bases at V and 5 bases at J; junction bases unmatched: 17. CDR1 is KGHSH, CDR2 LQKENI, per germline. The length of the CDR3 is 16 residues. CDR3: CASRGGGQEGEYGYTF. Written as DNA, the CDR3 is TGTGCCAGCCGGGGAGGTGGACAGGAGGGAGAATATGGCTACACCTTC.

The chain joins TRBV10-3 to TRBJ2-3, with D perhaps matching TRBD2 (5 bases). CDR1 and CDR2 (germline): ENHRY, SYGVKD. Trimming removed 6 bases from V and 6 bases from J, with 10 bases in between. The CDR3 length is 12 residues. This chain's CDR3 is CAISRPGDTQYF. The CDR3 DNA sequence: TGTGCCATCAGCCGACCGGGGGATACGCAGTATTTT.

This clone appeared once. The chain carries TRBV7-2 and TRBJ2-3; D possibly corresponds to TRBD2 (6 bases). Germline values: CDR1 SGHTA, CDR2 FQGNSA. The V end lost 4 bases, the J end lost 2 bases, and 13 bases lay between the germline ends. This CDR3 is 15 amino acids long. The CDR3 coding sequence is TGTGCCAGCAGCTACCGGGACTTAATCACAGATACGCAGTATTTT. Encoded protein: CASSYRDLITDTQYF.

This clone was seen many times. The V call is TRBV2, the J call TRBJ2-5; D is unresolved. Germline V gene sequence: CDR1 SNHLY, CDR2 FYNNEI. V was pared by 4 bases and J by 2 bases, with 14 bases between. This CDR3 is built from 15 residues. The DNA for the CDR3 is TGTGCCAGCAGTGCTCTCGCGGCAGGACAAGAGACCCAGTACTTC. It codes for CASSALAAGQETQYF.

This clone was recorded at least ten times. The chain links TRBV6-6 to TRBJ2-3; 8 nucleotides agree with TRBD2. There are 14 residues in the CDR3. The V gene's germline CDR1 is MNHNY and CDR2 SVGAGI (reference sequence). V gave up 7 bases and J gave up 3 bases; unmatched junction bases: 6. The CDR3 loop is CASTVGGVTDTQYF. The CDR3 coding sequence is TGTGCCAGCACTGTCGGGGGGGTAACAGATACGCAGTATTTT.

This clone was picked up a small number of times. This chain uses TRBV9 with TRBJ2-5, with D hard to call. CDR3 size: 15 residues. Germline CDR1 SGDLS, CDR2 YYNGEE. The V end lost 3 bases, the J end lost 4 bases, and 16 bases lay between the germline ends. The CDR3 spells CASSAQAGSGETQYF. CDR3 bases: TGTGCCAGCAGCGCCCAAGCCGGGTCCGGAGAGACCCAGTACTTC.

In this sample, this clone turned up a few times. CDR3 nucleotides: TGTGCCAGCAGTGAGGGGCAGGGTGGGCCACCCCTCCACTTT. Protein product: CASSEGQGGPPLHF. The chain links TRBV2 to TRBJ1-6, with D perhaps matching TRBD1 (5 bases). The CDR3 loop spans 14 amino acids. V dropped 3 bases and J dropped 11 bases, with 14 bases sitting between them. CDR1 is SNHLY and CDR2 is FYNNEI in the germline V gene. The full variable domain, rest sourced from reference TRBV2 and TRBJ1-6, is EPEVTQTPSHQVTQMGQEVILRCVPISNHLYFYWYRQILGQKVEFLVSFYNNEISEKSEIFDDQFSVERPDGSNFTLKIRSTKLEDSAMYFCASSEGQGGPPLHFGNGTRLTVT.

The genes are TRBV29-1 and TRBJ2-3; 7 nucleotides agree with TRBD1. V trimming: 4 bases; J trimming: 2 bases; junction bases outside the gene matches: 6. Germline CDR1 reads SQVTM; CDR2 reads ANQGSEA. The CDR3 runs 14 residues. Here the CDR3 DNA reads TGCAGCGTTGCCCGGGACAGCACCACAGATACGCAGTATTTT. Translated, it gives CSVARDSTTDTQYF.

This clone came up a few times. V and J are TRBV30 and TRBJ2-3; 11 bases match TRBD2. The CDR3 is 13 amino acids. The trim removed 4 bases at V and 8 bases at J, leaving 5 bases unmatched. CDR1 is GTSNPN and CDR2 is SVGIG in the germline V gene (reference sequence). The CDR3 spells CAWIPTSGITQYF. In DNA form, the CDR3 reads TGTGCCTGGATTCCGACTAGCGGGATTACGCAGTATTTT. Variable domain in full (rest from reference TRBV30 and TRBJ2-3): SQTIHQWPATLVQPVGSPLSLECTVEGTSNPNLYWYRQAAGRGLQLLFYSVGIGQISSEVPQNLSASRPQDRQFILSSKKLLLSDSGFYLCAWIPTSGITQYFGPGTRLTVL.

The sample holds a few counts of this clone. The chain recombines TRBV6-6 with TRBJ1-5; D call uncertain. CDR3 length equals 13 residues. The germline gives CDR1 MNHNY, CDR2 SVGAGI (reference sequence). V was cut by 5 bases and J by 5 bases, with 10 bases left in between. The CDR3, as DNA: TGTGCCAGCAGTCAGGTACCCCATCAGCCCCAGCATTTT. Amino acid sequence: CASSQVPHQPQHF.

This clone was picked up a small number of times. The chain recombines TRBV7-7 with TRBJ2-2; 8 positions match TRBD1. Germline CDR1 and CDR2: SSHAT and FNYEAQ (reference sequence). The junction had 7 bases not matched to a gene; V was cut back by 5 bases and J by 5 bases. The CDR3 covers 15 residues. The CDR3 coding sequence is TGTGCCAGCAGCCCAGGGGGCTTCGAAACCGGGGAGCTGTTTTTT. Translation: CASSPGGFETGELFF.

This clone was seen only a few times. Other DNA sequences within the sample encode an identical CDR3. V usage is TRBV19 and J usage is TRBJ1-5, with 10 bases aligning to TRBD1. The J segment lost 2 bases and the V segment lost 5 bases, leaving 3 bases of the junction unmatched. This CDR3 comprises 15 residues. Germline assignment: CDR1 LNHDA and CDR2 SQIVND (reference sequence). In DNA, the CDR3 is TGTGCCAGTAGTTCAGGGACAGGGGGCAATCAGCCCCAGCATTTT. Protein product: CASSSGTGGNQPQHF.

This CDR3 is CASSLTSGGAYPFF. CDR3 DNA: TGCGCCAGCAGCTTGACTAGCGGGGGGGCCTATCCGTTCTTC. The V call is TRBV5-1, the J call TRBJ2-1; TRBD2 matches at 13 bases. The germline CDR1 and CDR2 sequences are SGHRS and YFSETQ. The CDR3 has 14 residues. V was clipped by 1 base and J by 15 bases; unmatched bases: 7.

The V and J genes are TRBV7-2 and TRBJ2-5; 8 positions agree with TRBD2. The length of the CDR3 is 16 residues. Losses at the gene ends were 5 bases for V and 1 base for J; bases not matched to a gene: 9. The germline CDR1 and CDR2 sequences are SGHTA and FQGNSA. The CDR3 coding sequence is TGTGCCAGCAGCCCTAAAGCGGGAGCAGGCCAAGAGACCCAGTACTTC. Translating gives CASSPKAGAGQETQYF.